This T cell receptor beta chain came from a study of cytomegalovirus exposure and HLA in healthy donors. The PCR had 60 Vbeta and 13 Jbeta primers. Libraries were prepared by immunoSEQ multiplex PCR; TCRdb keeps only in-frame clonotypes and omits some of them. Here the sample spans 200,000 to 250,000 clones, about 72% being singletons. Trimming pared 2 bases from V and 5 bases from J, leaving 6 bases between. CDR3 length: 12 residues. Germline V gene sequence: CDR1 MNHNS, CDR2 SASEGT. For this clone: This specimen includes other DNA sequences encoding the same CDR3.

The specimen sequenced was PBMCs. The chain is built from TRBV6-1 and TRBJ1-2; possible D gene TRBD1, 6 bases. This sequence was found in a male donor in good health and CMV-seronegative. Here the CDR3 reads CASSETGYGYTF. The CDR3 DNA follows: TGTGCCAGCAGTGAAACAGGGTATGGCTACACCTTC.